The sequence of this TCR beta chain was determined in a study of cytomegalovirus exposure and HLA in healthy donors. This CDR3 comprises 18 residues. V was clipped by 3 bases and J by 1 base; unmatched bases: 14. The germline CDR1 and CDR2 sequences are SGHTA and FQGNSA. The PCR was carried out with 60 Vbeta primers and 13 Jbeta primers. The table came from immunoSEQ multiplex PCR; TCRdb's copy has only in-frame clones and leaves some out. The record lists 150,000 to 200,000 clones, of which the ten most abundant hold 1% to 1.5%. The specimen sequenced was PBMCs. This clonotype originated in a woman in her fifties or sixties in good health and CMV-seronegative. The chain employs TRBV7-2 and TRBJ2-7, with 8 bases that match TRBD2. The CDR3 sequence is CASSFRLIRLANSYEQYF. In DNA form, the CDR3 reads TGTGCCAGCAGCTTTCGTCTAATTAGACTAGCGAATTCCTACGAGCAGTACTTC.